The 14 T cell receptor beta chains reported below all come from one sample, sequenced in a study of cytomegalovirus exposure and HLA in healthy donors (TCRdb year 2017). Receptor libraries were prepared by the immunoSEQ multiplex PCR assay. A mixture of 60 forward primers for TCR Vbeta segments and 13 reverse primers for TCR Jbeta segments was used in the multiplex PCR. TCRdb retrieved this table from immuneACCESS and kept in-frame rearrangements only. Not all clones are present; in checked studies, unresolved V genes account for under half, and no reason is known for the remainder. The sample includes 95,000 to 150,000 clones, with 65% to 90% observed a single time. The ten largest make up 2% to 2.5% of the sample. The sample taken for sequencing was PBMCs. All receptors come from a man aged 25 to 40 in good health and CMV-seronegative.

In regard to this clone: The junction departs from the called germline gene at one end, perhaps through a read error. The DNA for the CDR3 is TGTTCCAGCAGCTCCAGGACAGGGGAGGGATCCTACGAGCAGTACTTC. It specifies CSSSSRTGEGSYEQYF. V gene TRBV7-9 combines with J gene TRBJ2-7; 9 nucleotides align to TRBD1. The germline gives CDR1 SEHNR, CDR2 FQNEAQ (reference sequence). This CDR3 spans 16 amino acids.

The V gene is TRBV21-1, the J gene TRBJ1-6; TRBD1, the table's D call, lacks a check against the DNA. TRBV21-1 is a pseudogene locus. This CDR3 has 14 residues. CDR3 region: CASTQHRGNSPLHF. CDR3 DNA sequence: TGTGCCAGCACCCAACACAGGGGTAATTCACCCCTCCACTTT.

This clone was recorded a few times. The chain uses TRBV6-5 and TRBJ2-5; 8 bases match TRBD2. Germline CDR1 is MNHEY and CDR2 is SVGAGI. Unmatched junction bases numbered 11, after V lost 7 bases and J lost 4 bases. The CDR3 is 15 residues long. The CDR3 DNA reads TGTGCCAGCACCACGGGGGGGGCGCGCGGAGAGACCCAGTACTTC. Translated, it gives CASTTGGARGETQYF.

The V call is TRBV7-8, the J call TRBJ1-3, with D possibly being TRBD1 (5 bases). V was cut by 2 bases and J by 1 base, with 9 bases left in between. Germline V gene data show CDR1 as SGHVS and CDR2 as FQNEAQ. The CDR3 runs to 15 residues. CDR3 nucleotides: TGTGCCAGCAGCTTATTCAGGGCTTCTGGAAACACCATATATTTT. This translates into CASSLFRASGNTIYF.

The V and J genes are TRBV6-6 and TRBJ1-3; no firm D call. In germline, CDR1 is MNHNY, CDR2 SVGAGI (reference sequence). V lost 8 bases and J 8 bases, leaving 10 bases between the germline ends. This CDR3 has 11 residues. DNA of the CDR3: TGTGCCAGCGCCCACGGGGACACCATATATTTT. Translation: CASAHGDTIYF.

Written as DNA, the CDR3 is TGTGCCAGCAGCGAAGCAACAGGGAACTATGGCTACACCTTC. This encodes CASSEATGNYGYTF. The rearrangement uses TRBV9 and TRBJ1-2; tentative D call: TRBD1 (6 bases). The germline CDR1 and CDR2 sequences are SGDLS and YYNGEE. The CDR3 consists of 14 residues. V was pared by 3 bases and J by 2 bases, with 11 bases between.

The genes are TRBV6-5 and TRBJ2-5, with 8 bases matching TRBD1. The CDR3 is made up of 14 amino acids. The J segment lost 5 bases and the V segment lost 2 bases, leaving 4 bases of the junction unmatched. The germline gives CDR1 MNHEY, CDR2 SVGAGI. CDR3 amino acids: CASSYNRGWETQYF. The CDR3, as DNA: TGTGCCAGCAGTTACAACAGGGGGTGGGAGACCCAGTACTTC.

V and J are TRBV5-4 and TRBJ2-5; TRBD2 matches 12 bases. Germline-derived CDR1 and CDR2 are SGHNT and YYREEE (reference sequence). J gave up 3 bases and V 0 bases, and 0 bases lay outside the gene matches. The CDR3 has 15 amino acids. CDR3 in DNA: TGTGCCAGCAGCTTGGGACTAGCGGGGGAAGAGACCCAGTACTTC. Residues: CASSLGLAGEETQYF.

CDR3 DNA sequence: TGTGCCAGCAGCCCCCCCCAATGGGGGACAGTTAACACCGGGGAGCTGTTTTTT. Translated: CASSPPQWGTVNTGELFF. The chain has TRBV7-9 and TRBJ2-2; 7 nucleotides agree with TRBD1. Per the germline V gene, CDR1 is SEHNR and CDR2 is FQNEAQ (reference sequence). J was trimmed by 2 bases and V by 5 bases; bases with no gene match: 14. The CDR3 is 18 residues long.

The chain recombines TRBV7-6 with TRBJ2-1, with 7 nucleotides matching TRBD1. The germline CDR1 and CDR2 sequences are SGHVS and FNYEAQ. The trim removed 3 bases at V and 0 bases at J, leaving 8 bases unmatched. The CDR3 is 17 amino acids. The CDR3 loop is CASSLEPGTASYNEQFF. For the CDR3, the DNA is TGTGCCAGCAGCTTGGAACCCGGGACAGCCTCCTACAATGAGCAGTTCTTC.

The chain is built from TRBV28 and TRBJ1-5, with D perhaps TRBD1 (5 bases). The CDR3 is made up of 15 amino acids. Germline V gene data show CDR1 as MDHEN and CDR2 as SYDVKM. Trimming took 3 bases from V and 5 from J, leaving 14 bases between them. The CDR3 bases are TGTGCCAGCAGTTTCGCGGGGCAGCTTTATCAGCCCCAGCATTTT. Residues: CASSFAGQLYQPQHF.

V gene TRBV7-7 combines with J gene TRBJ2-7, with 9 bases matching TRBD1. Germline values: CDR1 SSHAT, CDR2 FNYEAQ (reference sequence). The CDR3 is made up of 13 amino acids. V trimming: 3 bases; J trimming: 5 bases; junction bases outside the gene matches: 2. In DNA form, the CDR3 reads TGTGCCAGCAGCTTGGACAGGGGTGACGAGCAGTACTTC. Protein product: CASSLDRGDEQYF.

This clone has a handful of counts. The gene calls are TRBV19 and TRBJ2-7; TRBD2 matches 7 bases. The CDR3 runs to 15 residues. From germline, CDR1 is LNHDA and CDR2 SQIVND (reference sequence). With V trimmed by 5 bases and J by 6 bases, 13 bases remained unmatched. This CDR3 reads CASSSSGRGSSEQYF. CDR3 DNA: TGTGCCAGTAGTTCCTCTGGGAGGGGCAGTAGCGAGCAGTACTTC. Full variable domain (outside the CDR3, taken from reference TRBV19 and TRBJ2-7): DGGITQSPKYLFRKEGQNVTLSCEQNLNHDAMYWYRQDPGQGLRLIYYSQIVNDFQKGDIAEGYSVSREKKESFPLTVTSAQKNPTAFYLCASSSSGRGSSEQYFGPGTRLTVT.

The chain combines TRBV12-2 with TRBJ1-2; the tabulated D call, TRBD1, remains unverified against the DNA. TRBV12-2 is listed as a pseudogene. This CDR3 has 20 residues. CDR3 nucleotides: TGTGCAAGTCGCTTAGGCCCATCAGACAGGACCGCCCGTTCCAACTATGGCTACACCTTC. This translates into CASRLGPSDRTARSNYGYTF.